This T cell receptor beta chain is from a study of T-cell memory formation after mild COVID-19. Study-level background: Largely, TCR clusters stayed within a single donor. Study-wide results and caveats: Clones that shrank (day 15 to 85) were balanced CD4/CD8, whereas later expanders leaned CD4+.

This clonotype occurred a few times. Its antigen is undetermined. V lost 8 bases, J lost 3 bases, and 16 bases stayed unmatched. The CDR3 runs 18 residues. Per germline, CDR1 SGHTA and CDR2 FQGNSA. Libraries for TCRalpha and TCRbeta carried sample barcodes and unique molecular identifiers via 5'RACE. TCRdb called the 5' RACE reads again in MiXCR, with one record for every CDR3 protein. This table holds about 430,000 distinct CDR3 sequences, less than 25% found once. The receptor's source is an adult woman who had mild COVID-19 (a few samples of this study predate the infection). Cell type and time point are not known. The genes are TRBV7-2 and TRBJ2-4, with TRBD2 matching 10 bases. The sample taken for sequencing was PBMCs or a T cell subset sorted from them (not recorded which). CDR3 amino acids: CASRELEREGPGKNIQYF. Written as DNA, the CDR3 is TGTGCCAGCCGCGAGTTGGAGCGGGAGGGCCCGGGCAAAAACATTCAGTACTTC.